Listed below are T cell receptor beta chains from one sample, sequenced in a study of blood T cell repertoires in COVID-19. Produced via immunoSEQ multiplex PCR; TCRdb's table is partial and in-frame only. The sample records under 150,000 clones, less than 85% being singletons. Sequences were obtained from peripheral blood. All receptors come from a human donor in a cohort sampled during active COVID-19. The CDR3 runs from the conserved cysteine through the conserved F or W. The order of the fields is D gene, clone size, J gene, V gene, CDR3 length, CDR3 protein, CDR3 DNA. A D gene is named only where the DNA matches it firmly. The size field is filled for only some rows; it gives once, few, many or a size class.

d_gene: -; abundance: -; j_gene: TRBJ1-2; v_gene: TRBV10-3; len: 15; CDR3aa: CAIRGTGHLNYGYTF; CDR3nt: TGTGCCATCAGGGGGACGGGACATTTGAACTATGGCTACACCTTC
d_gene: -; abundance: -; j_gene: TRBJ2-3; v_gene: TRBV29-1; len: 11; CDR3aa: CSVEESHTQYF; CDR3nt: TGCAGCGTTGAGGAGTCGCATACGCAGTATTTT
d_gene: TRBD1; abundance: -; j_gene: TRBJ1-1; v_gene: TRBV19; len: 11; CDR3aa: CATQGGTEAFF; CDR3nt: TGTGCCACCCAGGGGGGCACTGAAGCTTTCTTT
d_gene: TRBD1; abundance: -; j_gene: TRBJ1-2; v_gene: TRBV10-2; len: 16; CDR3aa: CASSDRTGAFDYGYTF; CDR3nt: TGCGCCAGCAGTGATAGGACAGGGGCCTTTGACTATGGCTACACCTTC
d_gene: TRBD1; abundance: few; j_gene: TRBJ2-2; v_gene: TRBV19; len: 16; CDR3aa: CASTPDRGRITGELFF; CDR3nt: TGTGCCAGTACCCCCGACAGGGGGCGCATTACCGGGGAGCTGTTTTTT
d_gene: TRBD1; abundance: -; j_gene: TRBJ1-2; v_gene: TRBV28; len: 12; CDR3aa: CASQDREGGYTF; CDR3nt: TGTGCCAGCCAGGACAGGGAGGGCGGCTACACCTTC
d_gene: -; abundance: -; j_gene: TRBJ1-1; v_gene: TRBV6-6; len: 11; CDR3aa: CASSQGGEAFF; CDR3nt: TGTGCCAGCAGCCAGGGTGGTGAAGCTTTCTTT
d_gene: -; abundance: -; j_gene: TRBJ1-3; v_gene: TRBV4-1; len: 15; CDR3aa: CASSFSGEGGNTIYF; CDR3nt: TGCGCCAGCTCATTCAGCGGGGAGGGTGGAAACACCATATATTTT
d_gene: TRBD1; abundance: -; j_gene: TRBJ2-7; v_gene: TRBV9; len: 17; CDR3aa: CASSVASWTGSSYEQYF; CDR3nt: TGTGCCAGCAGCGTAGCCAGTTGGACAGGCAGCTCCTACGAGCAGTACTTC
d_gene: TRBD1; abundance: -; j_gene: TRBJ2-6; v_gene: TRBV10-3; len: 19; CDR3aa: CAISARGTGGSSGANVLTF; CDR3nt: TGTGCCATCAGTGCGAGAGGGACAGGGGGCTCCTCTGGGGCCAACGTCCTGACTTTC
d_gene: -; abundance: -; j_gene: TRBJ2-3; v_gene: TRBV5-1; len: 14; CDR3aa: CASSLIRDTDTQYF; CDR3nt: TGCGCCAGCAGCTTGATCAGGGACACAGATACGCAGTATTTT
d_gene: TRBD1; abundance: -; j_gene: TRBJ1-2; v_gene: TRBV6-5; len: 14; CDR3aa: CASSFRGQTLGYTF; CDR3nt: TGTGCCAGCAGTTTCAGGGGGCAGACCTTAGGCTACACCTTC
d_gene: TRBD1; abundance: -; j_gene: TRBJ1-5; v_gene: TRBV27; len: 18; CDR3aa: CASSHKGRGAYSNQPQHF; CDR3nt: TGTGCCAGCAGTCATAAGGGCAGGGGGGCCTATAGCAATCAGCCCCAGCATTTT
d_gene: -; abundance: -; j_gene: TRBJ1-4; v_gene: TRBV29-1; len: 14; CDR3aa: CSASRGATNEKLFF; CDR3nt: TGCAGCGCTTCCCGGGGAGCAACTAATGAAAAACTGTTTTTT
d_gene: -; abundance: -; j_gene: TRBJ2-1; v_gene: TRBV20-1; len: 11; CDR3aa: CSANSGNEQFF; CDR3nt: TGCAGTGCTAATAGCGGCAATGAGCAGTTCTTC
d_gene: -; abundance: -; j_gene: TRBJ1-2; v_gene: TRBV7-2; len: 13; CDR3aa: CASSLGLIYGYTF; CDR3nt: TGTGCCAGCAGCTTAGGGCTGATCTATGGCTACACCTTC
d_gene: -; abundance: few; j_gene: TRBJ1-6; v_gene: TRBV28; len: 13; CDR3aa: CASSRDSNSPLHF; CDR3nt: TGTGCCAGCAGTCGAGACAGCAATTCACCCCTCCACTTT
d_gene: -; abundance: few; j_gene: TRBJ1-2; v_gene: TRBV4-3; len: 16; CDR3aa: CASSQDRGGSNYGYTF; CDR3nt: TGCGCCAGCAGCCAAGATCGGGGGGGTAGTAACTATGGCTACACCTTC
d_gene: -; abundance: once; j_gene: TRBJ1-4; v_gene: TRBV6-5; len: 14; CDR3aa: CASSYSSVGEKLFF; CDR3nt: TGTGCCAGCAGTTACTCGAGCGTGGGTGAAAAACTGTTTTTT
d_gene: -; abundance: -; j_gene: TRBJ1-1; v_gene: TRBV10-3; len: 14; CDR3aa: CAIKDTGYSTEAFF; CDR3nt: TGTGCCATCAAAGATACAGGGTATTCGACTGAAGCTTTCTTT
d_gene: TRBD2; abundance: -; j_gene: TRBJ2-1; v_gene: TRBV6-5; len: 15; CDR3aa: CASSTLPGGRNEQFF; CDR3nt: TGTGCCAGCAGTACCCTACCGGGGGGGAGGAATGAGCAGTTCTTC
d_gene: -; abundance: -; j_gene: TRBJ1-2; v_gene: TRBV6-1; len: 14; CDR3aa: CASSEAEGPYGYTF; CDR3nt: TGTGCCAGCAGTGAAGCAGAGGGCCCCTATGGCTACACCTTC
d_gene: TRBD1; abundance: -; j_gene: TRBJ1-1; v_gene: TRBV4-1; len: 13; CDR3aa: CASQGQGITEAFF; CDR3nt: TGCGCCAGCCAAGGACAGGGGATCACTGAAGCTTTCTTT
d_gene: -; abundance: once; j_gene: TRBJ2-1; v_gene: TRBV6-4; len: 13; CDR3aa: CASSPGHYNEQFF; CDR3nt: TGTGCCAGCAGCCCGGGACACTACAATGAGCAGTTCTTC
d_gene: -; abundance: -; j_gene: TRBJ1-1; v_gene: TRBV7-9; len: 14; CDR3aa: CASHLRGMNTEAFF; CDR3nt: TGTGCCAGCCACCTAAGGGGGATGAACACTGAAGCTTTCTTT
d_gene: TRBD2; abundance: -; j_gene: TRBJ2-3; v_gene: TRBV29-1; len: 12; CDR3aa: CSAGLAINTQYF; CDR3nt: TGCAGCGCGGGACTAGCAATAAATACGCAGTATTTT
d_gene: TRBD1; abundance: -; j_gene: TRBJ1-2; v_gene: TRBV6-5; len: 15; CDR3aa: CASRITGTGGYGYTF; CDR3nt: TGTGCCAGCAGGATAACCGGGACAGGGGGCTATGGCTACACCTTC
d_gene: -; abundance: few; j_gene: TRBJ1-6; v_gene: TRBV28; len: 13; CDR3aa: CASSFRGSSLLHF; CDR3nt: TGTGCCAGCAGTTTCCGGGGGTCCTCCCTCCTCCACTTT
d_gene: -; abundance: once; j_gene: TRBJ1-4; v_gene: TRBV6-5; len: 14; CDR3aa: CASSKRQLNEKLFF; CDR3nt: TGTGCCAGCAGTAAGCGACAGTTAAATGAAAAACTGTTTTTT
d_gene: -; abundance: -; j_gene: TRBJ1-3; v_gene: TRBV28; len: 17; CDR3aa: CASSSGGGGFSGNTIYF; CDR3nt: TGTGCCAGCAGTTCGGGAGGTGGGGGTTTCTCTGGAAACACCATATATTTT
d_gene: TRBD1; abundance: -; j_gene: TRBJ1-1; v_gene: TRBV6-1; len: 15; CDR3aa: CASSDGTGGWTEAFF; CDR3nt: TGTGCCAGCAGTGATGGCACAGGGGGGTGGACTGAAGCTTTCTTT
d_gene: -; abundance: -; j_gene: TRBJ2-1; v_gene: TRBV7-5; len: 13; CDR3aa: CARSLNRCNEQFF; CDR3nt: TGTGCCAGAAGCTTAAACAGGTGCAATGAGCAGTTCTTC
d_gene: -; abundance: -; j_gene: TRBJ1-2; v_gene: TRBV7-2; len: 14; CDR3aa: CASSLQGANYGYTF; CDR3nt: TGTGCCAGCAGCTTACAAGGGGCTAACTATGGCTACACCTTC
d_gene: -; abundance: -; j_gene: TRBJ1-1; v_gene: TRBV7-2; len: 13; CDR3aa: CASSSGTLAEAFF; CDR3nt: TGTGCCAGCAGCTCCGGGACTCTCGCTGAAGCTTTCTTT
d_gene: TRBD2; abundance: -; j_gene: TRBJ2-3; v_gene: TRBV7-2; len: 17; CDR3aa: CASSRGLAGGGADTQYF; CDR3nt: TGTGCCAGCAGCAGAGGACTAGCGGGGGGAGGGGCAGATACGCAGTATTTT
d_gene: -; abundance: -; j_gene: TRBJ2-2; v_gene: TRBV2; len: 14; CDR3aa: CASSTDRNTGELFF; CDR3nt: TGTGCCAGCAGTACTGACAGGAACACCGGGGAGCTGTTTTTT
d_gene: -; abundance: -; j_gene: TRBJ2-7; v_gene: TRBV5-1; len: 14; CDR3aa: CASSLQAGSYEQYF; CDR3nt: TGCGCCAGCAGCTTGCAGGCCGGTTCCTACGAGCAGTACTTC
d_gene: TRBD2; abundance: few; j_gene: TRBJ2-2; v_gene: TRBV5-1; len: 16; CDR3aa: CASSGTSGGNTGELFF; CDR3nt: TGCGCCAGCAGTGGGACTAGCGGGGGGAACACCGGGGAGCTGTTTTTT
d_gene: -; abundance: -; j_gene: TRBJ2-5; v_gene: TRBV12-5; len: 14; CDR3aa: CASGFGGPVETQYF; CDR3nt: TGTGCTAGTGGTTTTGGAGGGCCCGTAGAGACCCAGTACTTC
d_gene: -; abundance: -; j_gene: TRBJ1-1; v_gene: TRBV7-2; len: 13; CDR3aa: CASSLVLSTEAFF; CDR3nt: TGTGCCAGCAGCTTAGTCCTTAGCACTGAAGCTTTCTTT
d_gene: TRBD1; abundance: -; j_gene: TRBJ2-1; v_gene: TRBV7-3; len: 15; CDR3aa: CASSPRGTGGNEQFF; CDR3nt: TGTGCCAGCAGCCCAAGAGGGACAGGGGGCAATGAGCAGTTCTTC
d_gene: -; abundance: -; j_gene: TRBJ1-3; v_gene: TRBV9; len: 16; CDR3aa: CASSGVQTLSGNTIYF; CDR3nt: TGTGCCAGCAGCGGCGTGCAAACCCTTTCTGGAAACACCATATATTTT
d_gene: -; abundance: -; j_gene: TRBJ2-5; v_gene: TRBV5-1; len: 14; CDR3aa: CASSLGQAQETQYF; CDR3nt: TGCGCCAGCAGCTTGGGGCAGGCCCAAGAGACCCAGTACTTC
d_gene: -; abundance: once; j_gene: TRBJ1-2; v_gene: TRBV7-9; len: 15; CDR3aa: CASSPYRVTDYGYTF; CDR3nt: TGTGCCAGCAGCCCGTACAGGGTTACAGACTATGGCTACACCTTC
d_gene: -; abundance: -; j_gene: TRBJ2-5; v_gene: TRBV6-2/TRBV6-3; len: 13; CDR3aa: CASSINSQETQYF; CDR3nt: TGTGCCAGCAGTATTAACAGTCAAGAGACCCAGTACTTC
d_gene: -; abundance: -; j_gene: TRBJ1-4; v_gene: TRBV5-5; len: 14; CDR3aa: CASSLEAAQGKLFF; CDR3nt: TGTGCCAGCAGCTTGGAGGCAGCCCAGGGAAAACTGTTTTTT
d_gene: TRBD1; abundance: once; j_gene: TRBJ2-7; v_gene: TRBV14; len: 14; CDR3aa: CASSQTGEFHEQYF; CDR3nt: TGTGCCAGCAGCCAAACAGGGGAATTCCACGAGCAGTACTTC
d_gene: TRBD2; abundance: -; j_gene: TRBJ2-7; v_gene: TRBV5-1; len: 15; CDR3aa: CASSLEPSGGYEQYF; CDR3nt: TGCGCCAGCAGCTTGGAACCTAGCGGGGGTTACGAGCAGTACTTC
d_gene: TRBD2; abundance: once; j_gene: TRBJ2-1; v_gene: TRBV4-1; len: 18; CDR3aa: CASSPTSPSGGTNNEQFF; CDR3nt: TGCGCCAGCAGCCCTACCTCCCCTAGCGGGGGGACAAACAATGAGCAGTTCTTC
d_gene: TRBD1; abundance: -; j_gene: TRBJ1-1; v_gene: TRBV7-6; len: 15; CDR3aa: CASSSRTGGNTEAFF; CDR3nt: TGTGCCAGCAGCTCCCGGACAGGGGGGAACACTGAAGCTTTCTTT
d_gene: TRBD1; abundance: -; j_gene: TRBJ1-2; v_gene: TRBV7-2; len: 16; CDR3aa: CASSLGPDRDFYGYTF; CDR3nt: TGTGCCAGCAGCTTGGGACCCGACAGGGACTTCTATGGCTACACCTTC
d_gene: -; abundance: -; j_gene: TRBJ2-5; v_gene: TRBV12-5; len: 14; CDR3aa: CASGRDTIGETQYF; CDR3nt: TGTGCTAGTGGTCGGGACACGATAGGGGAGACCCAGTACTTC
d_gene: TRBD2; abundance: -; j_gene: TRBJ2-1; v_gene: TRBV18; len: 17; CDR3aa: CASSPPPSGGPPNEQFF; CDR3nt: TGTGCCAGCTCACCCCCGCCTTCGGGGGGGCCCCCGAATGAGCAGTTCTTC